These 30 T cell receptor beta chains originate from one sample sequenced in a study of blood T cell repertoires in COVID-19. TCRdb's copy holds only in-frame clones and misses some; the assay was immunoSEQ multiplex PCR. The top ten clones hold around 3.7% of a sample with around 140,000 clones, approximately 80% of them seen once. Sequencing input: peripheral blood. The origin of the receptors is an older man who had recovered from COVID-19.

This chain connects TRBV27 to TRBJ1-5; 9 nucleotides match TRBD1. The V gene's germline CDR1 is MNHEY and CDR2 SMNVEV (reference sequence). V shed 3 bases and J 5 bases; nucleotides not matched to a gene: 8. The CDR3 spans 16 residues. The CDR3 loop reads CASSLTGGLADQPQHF. The CDR3 nucleotides read TGTGCCAGCAGTTTGACAGGGGGACTTGCGGATCAGCCCCAGCATTTT.

In the case of this clone: Other DNA sequences in this sample translate to the same CDR3. J is TRBJ1-3 and V is TRBV3-1 (or the pseudogene TRBV3-2); tentatively, D is TRBD1 (6 bases). The CDR3 covers 16 residues. The V end was cut by 4 bases, the J end by 0 bases, with 13 bases between. Germline CDR1 and CDR2: LGHDT and YNNKEL (reference sequence). CDR3 loop: CASSPQTGSSGNTIYF. As DNA, the CDR3 is TGTGCCAGCAGCCCTCAGACAGGCAGCTCTGGAAACACCATATATTTT.

The chain couples TRBV4-2 to TRBJ1-4; D may be TRBD1 (6 bases). CDR3 length: 14 residues. Trimming removed 2 bases from V and 6 bases from J, with 10 bases in between. Per germline, CDR1 LGHNA and CDR2 YNFKEQ. The CDR3: CASSQNSGDEKLFF. CDR3 coding DNA: TGTGCCAGCAGCCAAAATTCAGGGGATGAAAAACTGTTTTTT.

V usage is TRBV5-1 and J usage is TRBJ2-2, with a tentative D call TRBD1 (6 bases). CDR1 is SGHRS, CDR2 YFSETQ, per germline. V lost 0 bases, J lost 4 bases, and 10 bases lay in between. This CDR3 spans 15 amino acids. Here the CDR3 DNA reads TGCGCCAGCAGCTTGGCGGACAGCTTCACCGGGGAGCTGTTTTTT. Its protein is CASSLADSFTGELFF. Drawing the rest from reference TRBV5-1 and TRBJ2-2, the complete variable domain is KAGVTQTPRYLIKTRGQQVTLSCSPISGHRSVSWYQQTPGQGLQFLFEYFSETQRNKGNFPGRFSGRQFSNSRSEMNVSTLELGDSALYLCASSLADSFTGELFFGEGSRLTVL.

This rearrangement joins TRBV27 to TRBJ2-4; weak D call: TRBD1 (5 bases). V was clipped by 2 bases and J by 3 bases, with 8 bases between them. Germline V gene data show CDR1 as MNHEY and CDR2 as SMNVEV (reference sequence). The CDR3 runs 14 residues. The CDR3 is CASSLRQYKNIQYF. The CDR3 coding sequence is TGTGCCAGCAGTTTACGACAGTACAAAAACATTCAGTACTTC.

The J gene is TRBJ2-3, the V gene TRBV30; 11 bases fit TRBD2. V gave up 0 bases and J gave up 0 bases; unmatched junction bases: 2. Germline CDR1 is GTSNPN and CDR2 is SVGIG (reference sequence). The CDR3 spans 16 residues. This CDR3 is CAWSVASGGSTDTQYF. Here the CDR3 DNA reads TGTGCCTGGAGTGTTGCTAGCGGGGGGAGCACAGATACGCAGTATTTT.

This clone has just one count. The chain employs TRBV18 and TRBJ1-1; no clear D. Trimming removed 2 bases at V and 3 bases at J, with 13 bases between. This CDR3 contains 15 residues. Germline V CDR1 and CDR2: KGHSH, LQKENI. The CDR3 region has the DNA TGTGCCAGCTCACCATTCGGGGTGGTGGACACTGAAGCTTTCTTT. This sequence encodes CASSPFGVVDTEAFF.

Here the CDR3 DNA reads TGTGCCAGCAGTTACTTGGCGGAACAAGAGACCCAGTACTTC. Translation gives CASSYLAEQETQYF. The rearrangement uses TRBV6-2 or TRBV6-3 and TRBJ2-5; D not certain. Trimming cost V 1 base and J 2 bases, with 8 bases left between them. The CDR3 contains 14 residues. Germline V lookup: CDR1 MNHEY, CDR2 SVGEGT.

The chain combines TRBV9 with TRBJ2-7, with 8 bases identical to TRBD1. The CDR3 spans 14 residues. Germline CDR1 and CDR2: SGDLS and YYNGEE. Trimming cost V 4 bases and J 3 bases; bases outside gene matches: 6. The CDR3 coding sequence is TGTGCCAGCAGCATCGCCGGGACAGGCTACGAGCAGTACTTC. Translation: CASSIAGTGYEQYF. The full variable domain, in which reference TRBV9 and TRBJ2-7 provide the parts outside the CDR3, is DSGVTQTPKHLITATGQRVTLRCSPRSGDLSVYWYQQSLDQGLQFLIQYYNGEERAKGNILERFSAQQFPDLHSELNLSSLELGDSALYFCASSIAGTGYEQYFGPGTRLTVT.

The chain has TRBV7-2 and TRBJ1-1; perhaps TRBD1 as D (5 bases). There are 13 residues in the CDR3. The V end was cut by 4 bases, the J end by 3 bases, with 9 bases between. Germline values: CDR1 SGHTA, CDR2 FQGNSA. Written as DNA, the CDR3 is TGTGCCAGCAGCTCCCGGGGGTACACTGAAGCTTTCTTT. Amino acids: CASSSRGYTEAFF.

This chain connects TRBV18 to TRBJ2-1; 7 nucleotides agree with TRBD1. Germline V gives CDR1 KGHSH, CDR2 LQKENI. The CDR3 consists of 14 residues. The J segment lost 9 bases and the V segment lost 2 bases, leaving 7 bases of the junction unmatched. The CDR3 DNA sequence: TGTGCCAGCTCACCAGAAGGGGGCCTTGGTGAGCAGTTCTTC. Amino acid sequence: CASSPEGGLGEQFF.

This clone was found a few times. The sample holds other DNA sequences that translate to the same CDR3. V gene TRBV4-1 combines with J gene TRBJ1-5; 7 nucleotides line up with TRBD1. The V gene's germline CDR1 is MGHRA and CDR2 YSYEKL. Unmatched junction bases numbered 2, after V lost 1 base and J lost 2 bases. The CDR3 is 15 amino acids. The CDR3 sequence is CASSQVTGGNQPQHF. In DNA form, the CDR3 reads TGCGCCAGCAGCCAAGTTACAGGGGGCAATCAGCCCCAGCATTTT.

The rearrangement joins TRBV12-3 or TRBV12-4 to TRBJ2-5; 11 bases are a match to TRBD1. The CDR3 has 13 residues. The ends lost 5 bases at V and 4 bases at J; junction bases unmatched: 0. The CDR3 sequence: CASSGQGAETQYF. The CDR3 region has the DNA TGTGCCAGCAGTGGACAGGGGGCAGAGACCCAGTACTTC.

This clone was found a few times. The chain couples TRBV30 to TRBJ2-1; TRBD2 might be the D (6 bases). This CDR3 has 13 amino acids. The ends were cut back, 5 bases at V and 5 bases at J, with 13 bases in the middle. CDR1 is GTSNPN, CDR2 SVGIG, per germline (reference sequence). The CDR3 region is CAWGSLAHNEQFF. The CDR3 nucleotides are TGTGCCTGGGGGTCTCTAGCGCACAATGAGCAGTTCTTC.

The chain uses TRBV2 and TRBJ2-3; 9 positions match TRBD2. V lost 7 bases and J lost 0; bases outside the gene matches: 8. The CDR3 length is 16 residues. Germline values: CDR1 SNHLY, CDR2 FYNNEI. CDR3 in DNA: TGTGCCAGCAAAGGTGCTAGCGGGACGAGCACAGATACGCAGTATTTT. It is translated as CASKGASGTSTDTQYF.

This clone was observed a few times. The rearrangement links TRBV29-1 to TRBJ2-7; 10 positions match TRBD2. V trimming: 2 bases; J trimming: 3 bases; junction bases outside the gene matches: 1. The CDR3 extends over 13 amino acids. Germline values: CDR1 SQVTM, CDR2 ANQGSEA. The chain's CDR3 is CSVEQREGYEQYF. In DNA form, the CDR3 reads TGCAGCGTTGAACAGCGGGAGGGCTACGAGCAGTACTTC.

The chain is built from TRBV27 and TRBJ2-7, with 7 bases fitting TRBD1. Trimming cost V 4 bases and J 2 bases; bases outside gene matches: 5. The CDR3 runs 14 residues. Germline V gene sequence: CDR1 MNHEY, CDR2 SMNVEV (reference sequence). The CDR3 is CASSSRDSPYEQYF. For the CDR3, the DNA is TGTGCCAGCAGTTCCCGGGACAGCCCCTACGAGCAGTACTTC.

The rearrangement joins TRBV6-6 to TRBJ2-2; tentatively, D is TRBD1 (5 bases). The V end was cut by 6 bases, the J end by 6 bases, with 8 bases between. CDR1 and CDR2 from the germline V gene are MNHNY and SVGAGI (reference sequence). The CDR3 runs to 12 residues. Written as DNA, the CDR3 is TGTGCCAGCAGCACAGGTCCCGGGGAGCTGTTTTTT. Translation gives CASSTGPGELFF.

The chain couples TRBV6-5 to TRBJ2-7; 9 bases match TRBD1. V gave up 2 bases and J gave up 5 bases; unmatched junction bases: 4. CDR1 MNHEY and CDR2 SVGAGI come from the germline V gene. The CDR3 extends over 14 amino acids. CDR3 coding DNA: TGTGCCAGCAGTTACGCGGGACAGGGCGACGAGCAGTACTTC. Its protein product is CASSYAGQGDEQYF.

The chain joins TRBV6-5 to TRBJ2-3, with 9 bases matching TRBD1. This CDR3 has 15 amino acids. The germline V gene has CDR1 MNHEY and CDR2 SVGAGI. After removal of 3 bases from V and 4 bases from J, the junction contained 5 bases not matched to a gene. CDR3 sequence: CASSYITGGPDTQYF. In nucleotides, the CDR3 is TGTGCCAGCAGTTATATAACAGGGGGCCCAGATACGCAGTATTTT.

The CDR3 DNA is TGTGCCAGCAGCTTGGTGGGGCAGGAGACCCAGTACTTC. It encodes CASSLVGQETQYF. V is TRBV7-2 and J is TRBJ2-5; a weak D match, TRBD1 (5 bases). Trimming stripped 3 bases from V and 5 bases from J, with 10 bases between. CDR1 is SGHTA and CDR2 is FQGNSA in the germline V gene. This CDR3 is 13 amino acids long.

The rearrangement links TRBV11-1 to TRBJ2-7; TRBD2 aligns across 7 bases. The CDR3 is 16 residues long. The V segment lost 4 bases and the J segment 0 bases; nucleotides outside the gene matches: 9. Germline CDR1 and CDR2: SGHAT and FQDESV (reference sequence). This CDR3 is CASSSPREASSYEQYF. The CDR3 DNA follows: TGTGCCAGCAGCTCCCCACGGGAGGCAAGCTCCTACGAGCAGTACTTC.

V is TRBV9 and J is TRBJ2-5; D is unresolved. The CDR3 runs to 12 residues. With 3 bases removed from V and 4 bases from J, the gap between germline ends came to 7 bases. In germline, CDR1 is SGDLS, CDR2 YYNGEE. The CDR3 loop is CASSAELETQYF. CDR3 bases: TGTGCCAGCAGCGCCGAGCTAGAGACCCAGTACTTC. Combining the CDR3 with reference TRBV9 and TRBJ2-5 gives the whole variable domain DSGVTQTPKHLITATGQRVTLRCSPRSGDLSVYWYQQSLDQGLQFLIQYYNGEERAKGNILERFSAQQFPDLHSELNLSSLELGDSALYFCASSAELETQYFGPGTRLLVL.

The chain is built from TRBV7-2 and TRBJ2-3, with 7 positions matching TRBD2. J lost 1 base, V lost 6 bases, and 7 bases had no gene match. Germline V gene lookup returns CDR1 SGHTA and CDR2 FQGNSA. This CDR3 has 15 amino acids. The CDR3 DNA follows: TGTGCCAGCAGTTCGAGGGGAGGGGGCACAGATACGCAGTATTTT. Residues: CASSSRGGGTDTQYF.

This chain uses TRBV12-5 with TRBJ2-5; 8 bases agree with TRBD1. The CDR3 is made up of 15 amino acids. CDR1 is LGHNT and CDR2 is FRNRAP in the germline V gene. V lost 8 bases, J lost 2 bases, and 10 bases stayed unmatched. CDR3 protein: CASRKGQGIQETQYF. CDR3 DNA sequence: TGTGCTAGTAGAAAAGGACAGGGCATTCAAGAGACCCAGTACTTC. Drawing the rest from reference TRBV12-5 and TRBJ2-5, the complete variable domain is DARVTQTPRHKVTEMGQEVTMRCQPILGHNTVFWYRQTMMQGLELLAYFRNRAPLDDSGMPKDRFSAEMPDATLATLKIQPSEPRDSAVYFCASRKGQGIQETQYFGPGTRLLVL.

This chain uses TRBV10-3 with TRBJ2-2, with 8 bases that match TRBD1. There are 16 residues in the CDR3. Germline V gene data show CDR1 as ENHRY and CDR2 as SYGVKD. J gave up 1 base and V 6 bases, and 7 bases lay outside the gene matches. CDR3 protein: CAIRGQVEKNTGELFF. For the CDR3, the DNA is TGTGCCATCAGGGGACAGGTAGAGAAGAACACCGGGGAGCTGTTTTTT.

The chain joins TRBV19 to TRBJ2-7, with 8 bases identical to TRBD2. CDR3 length: 16 amino acids. The V segment lost 4 bases and the J segment 5 bases; nucleotides outside the gene matches: 13. Germline values: CDR1 LNHDA, CDR2 SQIVND (reference sequence). DNA for the CDR3: TGTGCCAGTAGTACCTACGGACTAGCAGGTTTCGACGAGCAGTACTTC. Amino acid sequence: CASSTYGLAGFDEQYF.

The rearrangement uses TRBV19 and TRBJ2-7; TRBD1 matches at 8 bases. Germline lookup yields CDR1 LNHDA and CDR2 SQIVND (reference sequence). J lost 5 bases, V lost 5 bases, and 20 bases had no gene match. The CDR3 consists of 18 residues. The CDR3 bases are TGTGCCAGTAGTTCGCTGTCCAAAAGACAGGGGCCCCGGGACGAGCAGTACTTC. Its protein is CASSSLSKRQGPRDEQYF.

This chain uses TRBV15 with TRBJ2-7; D might be TRBD1 (5 bases). V lost 3 bases, J lost 5 bases, and 14 bases lay in between. The CDR3 length is 14 residues. The germline gives CDR1 LNHNV, CDR2 YYDKDF (reference sequence). The CDR3 protein is CATSRDRQNDEQYF. The DNA for the CDR3 is TGTGCCACCAGCAGGGACCGACAGAATGACGAGCAGTACTTC.

The chain recombines TRBV5-1 with TRBJ2-1, with 9 bases matching TRBD2. This CDR3 contains 13 residues. The V gene's germline CDR1 is SGHRS and CDR2 YFSETQ. The junction had 2 bases not matched to a gene; V was cut back by 4 bases and J by 6 bases. The CDR3 bases are TGCGCCAGCAGCGGGGGACTAGCCAATGAGCAGTTCTTC. It translates to CASSGGLANEQFF.